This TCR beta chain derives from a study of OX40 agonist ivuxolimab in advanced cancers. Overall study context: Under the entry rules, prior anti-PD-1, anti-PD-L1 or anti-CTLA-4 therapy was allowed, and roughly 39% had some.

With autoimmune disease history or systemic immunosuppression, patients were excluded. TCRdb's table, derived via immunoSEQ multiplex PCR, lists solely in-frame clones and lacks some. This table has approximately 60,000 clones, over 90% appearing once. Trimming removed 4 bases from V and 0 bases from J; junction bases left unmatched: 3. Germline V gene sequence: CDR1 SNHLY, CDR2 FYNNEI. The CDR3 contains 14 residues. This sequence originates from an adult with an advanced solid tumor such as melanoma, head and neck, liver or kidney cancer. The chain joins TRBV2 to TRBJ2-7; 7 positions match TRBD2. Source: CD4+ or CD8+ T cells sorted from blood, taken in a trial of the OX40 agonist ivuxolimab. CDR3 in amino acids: CASSVGTISYEQYF. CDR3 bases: TGTGCCAGCAGTGTCGGGACTATCTCCTACGAGCAGTACTTC.